This T cell receptor beta chain was identified in a study of T cell changes during pregnancy in multiple sclerosis. The CDR3 length is 16 residues. Germline CDR1 MNHEY, CDR2 SMNVEV (reference sequence). V was trimmed by 4 bases and J by 0 bases, leaving 13 bases between them. Profiled with immunoSEQ multiplex PCR; TCRdb holds only in-frame clones, not every one. The sample has around 72,000 clones; around nine tenths are singletons. The receptor was derived from a female donor in good health, enrolled as a control in a pregnancy study. This specimen was peripheral blood, taken in the second trimester of pregnancy. The V gene is TRBV27, the J gene TRBJ2-4; D possibly corresponds to TRBD1 (6 bases). CDR3 sequence: CASSSRQDLAKNIQYF. As DNA, the CDR3 is TGTGCCAGCAGTTCGCGACAGGACCTAGCCAAAAACATTCAGTACTTC.